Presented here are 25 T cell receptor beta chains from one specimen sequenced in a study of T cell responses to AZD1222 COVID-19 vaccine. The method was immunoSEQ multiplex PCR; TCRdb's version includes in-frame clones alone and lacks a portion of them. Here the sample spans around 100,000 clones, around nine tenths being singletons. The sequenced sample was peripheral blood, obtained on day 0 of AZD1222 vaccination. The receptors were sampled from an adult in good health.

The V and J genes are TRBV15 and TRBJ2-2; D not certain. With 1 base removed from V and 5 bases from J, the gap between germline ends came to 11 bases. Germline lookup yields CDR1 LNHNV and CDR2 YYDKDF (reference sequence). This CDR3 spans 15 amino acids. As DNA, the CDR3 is TGTGCCACCAGCAGAGTAACAGATTCTACCGGGGAGCTGTTTTTT. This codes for CATSRVTDSTGELFF.

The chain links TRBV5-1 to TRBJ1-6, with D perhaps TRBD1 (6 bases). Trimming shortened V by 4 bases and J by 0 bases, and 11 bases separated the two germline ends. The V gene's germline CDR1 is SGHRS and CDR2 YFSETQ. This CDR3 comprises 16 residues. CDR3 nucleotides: TGCGCCAGCAGCCCTGGACAGAGCTCCTATAATTCACCCCTCCACTTT. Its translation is CASSPGQSSYNSPLHF.

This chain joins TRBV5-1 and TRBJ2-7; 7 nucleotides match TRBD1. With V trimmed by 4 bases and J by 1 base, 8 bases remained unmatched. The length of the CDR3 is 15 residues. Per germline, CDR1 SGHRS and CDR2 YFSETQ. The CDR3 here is CASSTLQGTSYEQYF. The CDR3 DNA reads TGCGCCAGCAGCACCCTACAGGGGACGTCCTACGAGCAGTACTTC.

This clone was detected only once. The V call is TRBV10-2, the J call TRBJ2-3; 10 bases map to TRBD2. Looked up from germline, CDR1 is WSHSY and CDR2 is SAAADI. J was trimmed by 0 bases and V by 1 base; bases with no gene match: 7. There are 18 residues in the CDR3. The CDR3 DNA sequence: TGCGCCAGCAGTGAGTATGCTAGCGGGGGCCACAGCACAGATACGCAGTATTTT. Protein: CASSEYASGGHSTDTQYF.

CDR3 nucleotides: TGTGCCAGCAGCCACGGGGGTAGCAATCAGCCCCAGCATTTT. As protein: CASSHGGSNQPQHF. The chain is built from TRBV3-1 (or the pseudogene TRBV3-2) and TRBJ1-5; D possibly corresponds to TRBD1 (5 bases). V lost 3 bases and J 0 bases, leaving 6 bases between the germline ends. The CDR3 sequence is 14 residues long. The germline CDR1 and CDR2 sequences are LGHDT and YNNKEL (reference sequence).

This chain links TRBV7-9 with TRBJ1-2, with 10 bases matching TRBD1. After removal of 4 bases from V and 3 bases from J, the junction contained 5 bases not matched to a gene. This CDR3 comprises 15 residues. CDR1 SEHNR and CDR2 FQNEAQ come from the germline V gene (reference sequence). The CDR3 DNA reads TGTGCCAGCAGCTCCAGGACAGGGGGGGACTATGGCTACACCTTC. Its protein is CASSSRTGGDYGYTF.

The CDR3 reads CASSHSEQGDALGYTF. The CDR3 region has the DNA TGCGCCAGCAGCCACTCCGAACAGGGGGATGCTTTGGGCTACACCTTC. The chain couples TRBV4-1 to TRBJ1-2; 8 positions agree with TRBD1. The CDR3 sequence is 16 residues long. Per germline, CDR1 MGHRA and CDR2 YSYEKL. J lost 8 bases, V lost 3 bases, and 14 bases had no gene match.

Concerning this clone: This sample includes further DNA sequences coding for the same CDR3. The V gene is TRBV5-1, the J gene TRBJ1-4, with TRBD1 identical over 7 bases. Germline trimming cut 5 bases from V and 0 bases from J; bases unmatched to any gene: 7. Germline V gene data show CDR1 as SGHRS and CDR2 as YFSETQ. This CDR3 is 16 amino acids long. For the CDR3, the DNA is TGCGCCAGCAGTTATACAGGGGCTGCAACTAATGAAAAACTGTTTTTT. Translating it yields CASSYTGAATNEKLFF.

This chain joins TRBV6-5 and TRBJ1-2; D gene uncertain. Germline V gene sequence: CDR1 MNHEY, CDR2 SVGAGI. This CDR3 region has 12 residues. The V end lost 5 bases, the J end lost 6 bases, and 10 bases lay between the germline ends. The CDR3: CASSPSENGYTF. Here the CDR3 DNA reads TGTGCCAGCAGTCCCAGCGAGAATGGCTACACCTTC.

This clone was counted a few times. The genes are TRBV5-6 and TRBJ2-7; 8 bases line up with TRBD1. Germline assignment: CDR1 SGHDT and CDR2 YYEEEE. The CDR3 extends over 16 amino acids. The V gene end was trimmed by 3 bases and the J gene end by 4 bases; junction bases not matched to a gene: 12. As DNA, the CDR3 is TGTGCCAGCAGCTCGTACAGACTGGACAGGGCTTACGAGCAGTACTTC. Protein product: CASSSYRLDRAYEQYF.

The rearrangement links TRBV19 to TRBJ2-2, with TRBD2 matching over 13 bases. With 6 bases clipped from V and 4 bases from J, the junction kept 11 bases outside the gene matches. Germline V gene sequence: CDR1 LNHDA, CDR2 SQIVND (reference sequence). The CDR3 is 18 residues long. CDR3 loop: CASRRARTSGSSTGELFF. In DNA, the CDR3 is TGTGCCAGTAGGAGAGCTCGGACTAGCGGGAGTTCCACCGGGGAGCTGTTTTTT.

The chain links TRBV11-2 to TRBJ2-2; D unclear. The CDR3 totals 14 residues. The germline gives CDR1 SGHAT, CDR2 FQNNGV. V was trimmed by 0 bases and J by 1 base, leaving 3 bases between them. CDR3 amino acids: CASSLDQNTGELFF. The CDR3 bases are TGTGCCAGCAGCTTAGATCAGAACACCGGGGAGCTGTTTTTT. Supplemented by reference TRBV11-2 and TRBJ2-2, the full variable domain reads EAGVAQSPRYKIIEKRQSVAFWCNPISGHATLYWYQQILGQGPKLLIQFQNNGVVDDSQLPKDRFSAERLKGVDSTLKIQPAKLEDSAVYLCASSLDQNTGELFFGEGSRLTVL.

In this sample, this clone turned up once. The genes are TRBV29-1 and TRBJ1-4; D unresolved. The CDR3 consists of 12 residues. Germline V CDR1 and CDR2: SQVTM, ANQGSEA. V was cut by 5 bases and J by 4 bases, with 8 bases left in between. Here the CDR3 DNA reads TGCAGCGTTCAAAACAGTAATGAAAAACTGTTTTTT. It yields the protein CSVQNSNEKLFF.

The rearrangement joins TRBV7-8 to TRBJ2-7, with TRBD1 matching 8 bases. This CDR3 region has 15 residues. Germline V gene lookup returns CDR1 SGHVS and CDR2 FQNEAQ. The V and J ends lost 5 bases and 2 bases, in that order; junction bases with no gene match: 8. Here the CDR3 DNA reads TGTGCCAGCAGCCCAATGGGACAGGCGACCTACGAGCAGTACTTC. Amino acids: CASSPMGQATYEQYF.

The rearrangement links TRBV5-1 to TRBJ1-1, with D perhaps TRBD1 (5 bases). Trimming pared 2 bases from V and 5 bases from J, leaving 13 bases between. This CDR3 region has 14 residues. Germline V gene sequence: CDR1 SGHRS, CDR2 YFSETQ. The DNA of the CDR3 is TGCGCCAGCAGCTTTGACCCCACAGGAACTGAAGCTTTCTTT. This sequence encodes CASSFDPTGTEAFF.

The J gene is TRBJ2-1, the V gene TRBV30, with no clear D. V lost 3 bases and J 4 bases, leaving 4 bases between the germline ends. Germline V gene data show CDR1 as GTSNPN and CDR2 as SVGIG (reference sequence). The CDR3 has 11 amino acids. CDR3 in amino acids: CAWRGYNEQFF. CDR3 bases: TGTGCCTGGAGGGGTTACAATGAGCAGTTCTTC.

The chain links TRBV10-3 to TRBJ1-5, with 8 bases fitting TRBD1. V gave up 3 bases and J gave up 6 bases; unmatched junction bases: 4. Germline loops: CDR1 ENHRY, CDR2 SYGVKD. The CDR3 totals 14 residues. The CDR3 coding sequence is TGTGCCATCAGTGATACAGGGGGTAGTCAGCCCCAGCATTTT. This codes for CAISDTGGSQPQHF.

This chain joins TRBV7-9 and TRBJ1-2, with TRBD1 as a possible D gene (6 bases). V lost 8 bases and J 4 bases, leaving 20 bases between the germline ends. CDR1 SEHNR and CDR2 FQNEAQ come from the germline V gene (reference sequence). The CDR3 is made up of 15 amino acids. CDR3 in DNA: TGTGCCAGCGGACAACAGGGAAGGGGTGGCTATGGCTACACCTTC. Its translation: CASGQQGRGGYGYTF. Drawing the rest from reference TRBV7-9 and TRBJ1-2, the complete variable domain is DTGVSQNPRHKITKRGQNVTFRCDPISEHNRLYWYRQTLGQGPEFLTYFQNEAQLEKSRLLSDRFSAERPKGSFSTLEIQRTEQGDSAMYLCASGQQGRGGYGYTFGSGTRLTVV.

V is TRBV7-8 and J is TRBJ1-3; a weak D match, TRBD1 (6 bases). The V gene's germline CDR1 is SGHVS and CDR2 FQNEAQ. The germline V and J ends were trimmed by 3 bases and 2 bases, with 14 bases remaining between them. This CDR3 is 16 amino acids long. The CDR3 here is CASSFTTGSPGNTIYF. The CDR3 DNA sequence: TGTGCCAGCAGCTTTACAACAGGGTCCCCTGGAAACACCATATATTTT.

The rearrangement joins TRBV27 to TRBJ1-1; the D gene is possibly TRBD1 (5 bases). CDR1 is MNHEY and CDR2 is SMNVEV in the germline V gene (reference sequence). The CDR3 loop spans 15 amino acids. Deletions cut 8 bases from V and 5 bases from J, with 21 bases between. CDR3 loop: CASWSSGPVRTEAFF. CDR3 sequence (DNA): TGTGCCAGCTGGTCCTCGGGACCAGTACGAACTGAAGCTTTCTTT.

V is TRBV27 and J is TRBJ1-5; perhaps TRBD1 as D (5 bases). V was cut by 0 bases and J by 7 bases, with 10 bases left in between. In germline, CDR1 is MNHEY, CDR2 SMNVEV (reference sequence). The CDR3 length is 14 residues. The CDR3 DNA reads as TGTGCCAGCAGTTTATCAGGGGAACGACAGCCCCAGCATTTT. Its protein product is CASSLSGERQPQHF.

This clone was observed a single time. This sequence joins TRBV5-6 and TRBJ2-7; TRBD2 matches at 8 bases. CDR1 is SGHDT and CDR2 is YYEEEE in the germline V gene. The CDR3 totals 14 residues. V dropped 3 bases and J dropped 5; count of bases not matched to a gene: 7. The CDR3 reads CASSSLAGKNEQYF. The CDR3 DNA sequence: TGTGCCAGCAGCTCATTAGCGGGAAAGAACGAGCAGTACTTC.

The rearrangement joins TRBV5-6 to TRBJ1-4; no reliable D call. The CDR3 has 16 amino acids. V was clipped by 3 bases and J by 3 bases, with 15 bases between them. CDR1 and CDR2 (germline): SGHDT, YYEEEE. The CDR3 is CASSWRTWEANEKLFF. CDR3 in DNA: TGTGCCAGCAGCTGGCGGACCTGGGAGGCTAATGAAAAACTGTTTTTT.

Here the CDR3 DNA reads TGTGCCAGCAGCCCCGGCAGTTATCGGGGCATCTACGAGCAGTACTTC. Residues: CASSPGSYRGIYEQYF. The chain couples TRBV14 to TRBJ2-7; D is perhaps TRBD1 or TRBD2 (5 bases each). Trimming pared 4 bases from V and 3 bases from J, leaving 19 bases between. Germline V CDR1 and CDR2: SGHDN, FVKESK. This CDR3 region has 16 residues.

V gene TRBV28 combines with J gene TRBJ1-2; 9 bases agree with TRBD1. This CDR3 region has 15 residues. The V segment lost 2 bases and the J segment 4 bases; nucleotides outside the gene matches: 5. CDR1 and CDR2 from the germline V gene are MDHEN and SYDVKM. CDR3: CASSLIGDRAYGYTF. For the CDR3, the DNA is TGTGCCAGCAGTTTAATAGGGGACAGGGCCTATGGCTACACCTTC.